Listed below are T cell receptor beta chains from one sample, sequenced in a study of blood T cell repertoires in COVID-19. The assay was immunoSEQ multiplex PCR, and TCRdb's table has in-frame clones only and misses some. Here the sample spans 130,000 or so clones, about 87% being singletons. Sequencing was carried out using peripheral blood. The source is a human donor with COVID-19, enrolled during active disease. The donor label of this sample is uncertain. Both conserved end residues are part of each CDR3. The order of the fields is J gene, V gene, clone size, D gene, CDR3 protein, CDR3 DNA. D genes are given only for firm matches. Size is stated for part of the rows, as once, few or many counts, or as a class when the clone is expanded.

>TRBJ1-2|TRBV29-1|.|TRBD1
CSVSTGSGYTF
TGCAGCGTCTCGACAGGGAGTGGCTACACCTTC
>TRBJ2-5|TRBV10-1|.|TRBD2
CASSESTPSGGQETQYF
TGCGCCAGCAGTGAGTCGACGCCTAGCGGGGGTCAAGAGACCCAGTACTTC
>TRBJ1-1|TRBV29-1|.|.
CSVLGAHTEAFF
TGCAGCGTCTTAGGGGCACACACTGAAGCTTTCTTT
>TRBJ1-1|TRBV5-1|.|TRBD1
CASSETDRVEGTEAFF
TGCGCCAGCAGCGAAACTGACAGGGTGGAGGGCACTGAAGCTTTCTTT
>TRBJ1-4|TRBV25-1|.|TRBD1
CASSTTAGGRNEKLFF
TGTGCCAGCAGTACCACTGCAGGGGGCAGGAATGAAAAACTGTTTTTT
>TRBJ2-3|TRBV5-1|.|TRBD1
CASSSGTGGTDTQYF
TGCGCCAGCAGCTCCGGGACAGGGGGCACAGATACGCAGTATTTT
>TRBJ1-2|TRBV6-5|.|.
CASSPMGRYGYTF
TGTGCCAGCAGTCCGATGGGGAGGTATGGCTACACCTTC
>TRBJ2-5|TRBV3-1/TRBV3-2|.|TRBD1
CASSPRTGQETQYF
TGTGCCAGCAGCCCTCGGACAGGACAAGAGACCCAGTACTTC
>TRBJ2-3|TRBV5-1|.|TRBD2
CASSLALAGETDTQYF
TGCGCCAGCAGCTTGGCCCTAGCGGGGGAGACAGATACGCAGTATTTT
>TRBJ2-5|TRBV6-5|.|TRBD2
CASCLRGVAETQYF
TGTGCCAGCTGCTTGCGGGGGGTAGCAGAGACCCAGTACTTC
>TRBJ1-3|TRBV10-3|.|.
CAIRQGSGNTIYF
TGTGCCATCAGACAGGGCTCTGGAAACACCATATATTTT
>TRBJ2-3|TRBV12-5|.|.
CASGFGGAGTVDTQYF
TGTGCTAGTGGTTTTGGGGGGGCCGGGACCGTGGATACGCAGTATTTT
>TRBJ2-7|TRBV6-5|.|TRBD1
CASSYSRDSYEQYF
TGTGCCAGCAGTTACTCGAGGGACAGCTACGAGCAGTACTTC
>TRBJ2-7|TRBV9|.|.
CASSVGPTGEANEQYF
TGTGCCAGCAGCGTAGGTCCGACAGGAGAAGCGAACGAGCAGTACTTC
>TRBJ1-2|TRBV19|.|.
CASSTTSTMNYGYTF
TGTGCCAGTAGTACCACGTCCACAATGAACTATGGCTACACCTTC
>TRBJ1-1|TRBV5-1|.|.
CASSYSGNTEAFF
TGCGCCAGCAGCTATTCAGGGAACACTGAAGCTTTCTTT
>TRBJ2-7|TRBV11-2|.|.
CASSFTGASTSKYF
TGTGCCAGCAGCTTCACAGGCGCCTCTACGAGCAAGTACTTC
>TRBJ2-7|TRBV5-1|.|.
CASSYRGGYEQYF
TGCGCCAGCAGCTACAGGGGAGGCTACGAGCAGTACTTC
>TRBJ2-3|TRBV3-1/TRBV3-2|.|.
CASSQGGWVEDTQYF
TGTGCCAGCAGCCAAGGAGGGTGGGTAGAAGATACGCAGTATTTT
>TRBJ2-5|TRBV9|.|TRBD2
CASSVAGGQETQYF
TGTGCCAGCAGCGTGGCGGGGGGGCAAGAGACCCAGTACTTC
>TRBJ1-6|TRBV30|.|TRBD1
CAWSGPGTGFGNSPLHF
TGTGCCTGGAGTGGTCCCGGGACAGGGTTTGGGAATTCACCCCTCCACTTT
>TRBJ2-2|TRBV2|.|.
CASSERGNGELFF
TGTGCCAGTAGTGAGAGGGGGAACGGGGAGCTGTTTTTT
>TRBJ2-1|TRBV27|.|TRBD2
CASSSTGLAHNEQFF
TGTGCCAGCAGTTCGACGGGACTAGCTCACAATGAGCAGTTCTTC
>TRBJ1-5|TRBV18|.|.
CASSPSGDQPQHF
TGTGCCAGCTCACCCTCGGGGGATCAGCCCCAGCATTTT
>TRBJ2-1|TRBV3-1/TRBV3-2|.|.
CASSQDLNNEQFF
TGTGCCAGCAGCCAAGATCTTAACAATGAGCAGTTCTTC
>TRBJ1-2|TRBV7-6|.|.
CASSLARGGYGYTF
TGTGCCAGCAGCTTAGCTAGGGGGGGCTATGGCTACACCTTC
>TRBJ2-7|TRBV5-1|once|.
CASSLVGGSRGGQYF
TGCGCCAGCAGCTTGGTTGGGGGCTCAAGGGGTGGGCAGTACTTC
>TRBJ2-5|TRBV5-4|.|TRBD2
CASSLGQGGGETQYF
TGTGCCAGCAGCTTGGGTCAAGGCGGGGGTGAGACCCAGTACTTC
>TRBJ2-3|TRBV2|.|TRBD2
CASSSGNSTDTQYF
TGTGCCAGCAGTAGCGGGAATAGCACAGATACGCAGTATTTT
>TRBJ2-1|TRBV5-1|.|TRBD2
CASSKLAGNDNEQFF
TGCGCCAGCAGTAAACTAGCGGGGAACGACAATGAGCAGTTCTTC
>TRBJ2-1|TRBV5-1|.|.
CASSLGQGRYNEQFF
TGCGCCAGCAGCTTGGGGCAGGGCAGGTACAATGAGCAGTTCTTC
>TRBJ2-7|TRBV5-6|.|TRBD1
CASSPWTGPTTEEQYF
TGTGCCAGCAGCCCTTGGACAGGGCCCACGACCGAAGAGCAGTACTTC
>TRBJ2-3|TRBV12-3/TRBV12-4|.|.
CASSLAQARQYF
TGTGCCAGCAGTTTAGCCCAGGCCAGGCAGTATTTT
>TRBJ1-2|TRBV12-3/TRBV12-4|.|.
CASSLALFHGYTF
TGTGCCAGCAGTTTAGCCCTCTTCCATGGCTACACCTTC
>TRBJ1-1|TRBV4-1|.|.
CASSQERYTEAFF
TGCGCCAGCAGCCAAGAGAGGTACACTGAAGCTTTCTTT
>TRBJ1-3|TRBV7-9|.|TRBD1
CASSRTGLDTIYF
TGTGCCAGCAGCAGGACAGGTTTGGATACCATATATTTT
>TRBJ2-2|TRBV2|.|.
CASSEWQGISGELFF
TGTGCCAGCAGTGAATGGCAGGGGATTAGCGGGGAGCTGTTTTTT
>TRBJ2-2|TRBV2|.|.
CASSEAGLEWAGELFF
TGTGCCAGCAGTGAAGCGGGACTCGAGTGGGCCGGGGAGCTGTTTTTT
>TRBJ1-1|TRBV11-2|.|.
CASSSRPNTEAFF
TGTGCCAGCAGCTCCCGTCCTAACACTGAAGCTTTCTTT
>TRBJ2-7|TRBV14|.|.
CASSQDVGGIYEQYF
TGTGCCAGCAGCCAAGATGTCGGAGGAATCTACGAGCAGTACTTC
>TRBJ1-6|TRBV6-5|.|.
CASSIPGSNSPLHF
TGTGCCAGCAGCATCCCGGGATCGAATTCACCCCTCCACTTT
>TRBJ2-7|TRBV14|.|TRBD2
CASSRLPGTSGPYEQYF
TGTGCCAGCAGCCGACTCCCCGGGACTAGCGGCCCCTACGAGCAGTACTTC
>TRBJ1-6|TRBV11-1|.|TRBD1
CASSLRQGVESPLHF
TGTGCCAGCAGCCTGAGACAGGGTGTTGAATCACCCCTCCACTTT
>TRBJ1-2|TRBV2|.|TRBD1
CASRKLAGGIYGYTF
TGTGCCAGCAGGAAACTTGCAGGGGGCATCTATGGCTACACCTTC
>TRBJ2-7|TRBV29-1|.|TRBD1
CSVEGDRGPYEQYF
TGCAGCGTTGAGGGGGACAGGGGGCCCTACGAGCAGTACTTC
>TRBJ2-5|TRBV11-1|.|TRBD1
CASSKWTGGLGETQYF
TGTGCCAGCAGCAAATGGACAGGGGGCTTGGGAGAGACCCAGTACTTC
>TRBJ2-7|TRBV7-7|.|.
CASSKEVATFVEQYF
TGTGCTAGCAGCAAGGAGGTGGCGACGTTTGTCGAGCAGTACTTC
>TRBJ1-3|TRBV6-6|once|TRBD1
CASRTRTGSGNTIYF
TGTGCCAGCAGGACCAGGACAGGGTCTGGAAACACCATATATTTT
>TRBJ1-1|TRBV27|.|TRBD1
CASSPPTGAMNTEAFF
TGTGCCAGCAGTCCTCCGACAGGGGCCATGAACACTGAAGCTTTCTTT
>TRBJ2-7|TRBV9|.|.
CASSVDGSGVYEQYF
TGTGCCAGCAGCGTAGACGGATCGGGGGTTTACGAGCAGTACTTC
>TRBJ2-3|TRBV27|.|TRBD2
CASSLQGLGTPDTQYF
TGTGCCAGCAGTTTACAGGGACTAGGGACCCCAGATACGCAGTATTTT
>TRBJ2-4|TRBV28|once|.
CASSTPSHLAKNIQYF
TGTGCCAGCAGCACACCCTCGCATTTAGCCAAAAACATTCAGTACTTC